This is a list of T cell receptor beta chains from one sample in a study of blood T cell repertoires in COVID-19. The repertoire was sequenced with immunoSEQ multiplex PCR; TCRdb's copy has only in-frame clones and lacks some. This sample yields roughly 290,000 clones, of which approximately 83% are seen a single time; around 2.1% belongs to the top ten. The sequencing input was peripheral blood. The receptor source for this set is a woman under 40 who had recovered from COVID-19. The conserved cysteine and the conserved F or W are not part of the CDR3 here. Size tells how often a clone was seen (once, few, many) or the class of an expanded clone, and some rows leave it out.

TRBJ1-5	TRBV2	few	ASSEGGNQPQH
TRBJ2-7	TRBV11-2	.	ASSLINRAKGQGYEQY
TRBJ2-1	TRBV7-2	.	ASSPWSTGSSYNEQF
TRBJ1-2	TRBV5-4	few	ASSLEQNYGYT
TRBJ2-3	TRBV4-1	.	ASSQGLPDTQY
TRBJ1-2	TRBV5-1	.	ASSLFGGNNYGYT
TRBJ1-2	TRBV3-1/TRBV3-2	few	ASSHRDRVDGYT
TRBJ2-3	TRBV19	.	ASSIRQGTDTQY
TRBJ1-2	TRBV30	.	AWGAGDYGYT
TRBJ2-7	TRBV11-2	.	ASSLAGASPNSYEQY
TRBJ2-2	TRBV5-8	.	ASSLKPGTPIPNTGELF
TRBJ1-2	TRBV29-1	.	SVVGEDYGYT
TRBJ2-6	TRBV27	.	ASSFDRGEKNFGANVLT
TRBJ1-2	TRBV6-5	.	ASTAGSTYFGYT
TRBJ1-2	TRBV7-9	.	ASSLGGQLYGYT
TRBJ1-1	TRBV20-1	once	SARDGNL
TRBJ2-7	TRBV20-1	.	SAQHTDEQY